This T cell receptor beta chain was captured by sequencing in a study of blood T cell repertoires in COVID-19. As for the study in general: The United States, Italy and Spain were the sources of the acute and convalescent COVID-19 samples.

Germline V gene sequence: CDR1 MNHNY, CDR2 SVGAGI (reference sequence). Deletions cut 6 bases from V and 4 bases from J, with 7 bases between. This CDR3 has 12 amino acids. Only in-frame clones appear in the TCRdb table, and some are missing; sequencing was by immunoSEQ multiplex PCR. In the table there are approximately 100,000 clones, around 89% of which are singletons. The source is a human donor with acute or convalescent COVID-19. The donor label of this sample is uncertain. The chain uses TRBV6-6 and TRBJ1-5, with D hard to call. Specimen: peripheral blood. The chain's CDR3 is CASSTVNQPQHF. CDR3 DNA: TGTGCCAGCAGCACAGTTAATCAGCCCCAGCATTTT.